This TCR beta chain was identified during a study of CDR3 diversity in severe acne. TCRdb re-derived calls from the PCR reads in MiXCR, one entry per CDR3 protein. This table has approximately 80,000 distinct CDR3 sequences, 45% to 55% appearing once. The CDR3 contains 14 residues. Germline V gives CDR1 SGDLS, CDR2 YYNGEE. Sequencing was done on a sample of blood. The chain couples TRBV9 to TRBJ2-7; D ambiguous. The tail of the sequence fits TRBJ2-5 better, so the J call may be wrong. The receptor's source is a male donor in good health, without acne. The CDR3, as DNA: TGTGCCAGCAGCGGGCCTAGGGTCCAAGAGACCCAGTACTTC. Amino acids: CASSGPRVQETQYF.